This TCR beta chain was obtained from a study of spatial heterogeneity in lung cancer. Across the whole study: Compared with alpha-chain sequences, beta-chain sequences were consistently detected in greater numbers.

This clonotype was seen only a few times. The library was designed around alpha chains, so this beta chain is a stray read whose abundance carries little weight. Time point noted: sample taken at primary tumor resection. Unsorted tumor, nontumor lung tissue or cryopreserved PBMC supplied the whole RNA. Samples were obtained from around 72 donors, all untreated early-stage non-small cell lung cancer patients. A distinct unique molecular identifier was carried by each TCR cDNA molecule. TCRdb used MiXCR to reprocess the 5' RACE reads, holding one entry per CDR3 protein. Counted here are more than 9,500 distinct CDR3 sequences, about 6% occurring once; the ten biggest clones make up 10%. This TCR came from a male donor with early-stage non-small cell lung cancer. The starting material was normal lung tissue next to the tumor, obtained at surgery.

The CDR3 bases are TGTGCCAGCTCACCTCCGGGCCCATGGACTGAAGCTTTCTTT. This gives the protein CASSPPGPWTEAFF. The chain uses TRBV18 and TRBJ1-1; D is ambiguous. CDR1 KGHSH and CDR2 LQKENI come from the germline V gene. V shed 3 bases and J shed 5 bases, with 13 bases lying between them. The CDR3 contains 14 residues.